This T cell receptor (beta chain) was sequenced for a study of T cell responses to AZD1222 COVID-19 vaccine. With respect to this clone: Its antigen is undetermined.

Clones were read by immunoSEQ multiplex PCR, and TCRdb kept only the in-frame ones, dropping some. The sample contains 140,000 or so clones, about 91% of which appear only once. General study points: Spike-specific TCR breadth and depth grew following two AZD1222 doses. Spike was spanned by vaccine-associated CD4 TCRs, which were dominant at 160-218 and 743-854.

Germline CDR1 reads SGHRS; CDR2 reads YFSETQ. This CDR3 contains 16 residues. V shed 4 bases, J shed 3 bases, and the junction held 6 bases outside the gene matches. The sample consisted of peripheral blood, taken on day 0 of AZD1222 vaccination. The sequence was collected from an adult in good health. This chain connects TRBV5-1 to TRBJ2-1, with 11 bases fitting TRBD2. CDR3: CASSPTSGGIYNEQFF. In DNA form, the CDR3 reads TGCGCCAGCAGCCCAACTAGCGGGGGTATCTACAATGAGCAGTTCTTC.